The clone carrying this T cell receptor (beta chain) was seen a handful of times. The target antigen is unknown. Germline CDR1 SEHNR, CDR2 FQNEAQ (reference sequence). V gave up 5 bases and J gave up 1 base; unmatched junction bases: 10. This CDR3 region has 16 residues. This sample is part of a study of cytomegalovirus exposure and HLA in healthy donors. The study, taken as a whole, reports: According to a later analysis, donors in an Asian-associated ancestry cluster reportedly had fewer N-insertions than the 666-donor mean.

The primer mix had 60 Vbeta and 13 Jbeta primers. The data were produced by immunoSEQ multiplex PCR, yet TCRdb's version contains in-frame clones alone and is incomplete. The sample lists roughly 140,000 clones, 72% seen once, with approximately 2.1% in the top ten. Sample: PBMCs. The rearrangement joins TRBV7-9 to TRBJ2-7, with 8 bases lining up with TRBD1. The receptor was derived from a man aged 35 to 55 in good health and CMV-seronegative. This CDR3 reads CASSKPGQGTSYEQYF. The CDR3 nucleotides read TGTGCCAGCAGCAAGCCCGGACAGGGAACGTCCTACGAGCAGTACTTC. The whole variable domain, filled in from reference TRBV7-9 and TRBJ2-7, reads DTGVSQNPRHKITKRGQNVTFRCDPISEHNRLYWYRQTLGQGPEFLTYFQNEAQLEKSRLLSDRFSAERPKGSFSTLEIQRTEQGDSAMYLCASSKPGQGTSYEQYFGPGTRLTVT.